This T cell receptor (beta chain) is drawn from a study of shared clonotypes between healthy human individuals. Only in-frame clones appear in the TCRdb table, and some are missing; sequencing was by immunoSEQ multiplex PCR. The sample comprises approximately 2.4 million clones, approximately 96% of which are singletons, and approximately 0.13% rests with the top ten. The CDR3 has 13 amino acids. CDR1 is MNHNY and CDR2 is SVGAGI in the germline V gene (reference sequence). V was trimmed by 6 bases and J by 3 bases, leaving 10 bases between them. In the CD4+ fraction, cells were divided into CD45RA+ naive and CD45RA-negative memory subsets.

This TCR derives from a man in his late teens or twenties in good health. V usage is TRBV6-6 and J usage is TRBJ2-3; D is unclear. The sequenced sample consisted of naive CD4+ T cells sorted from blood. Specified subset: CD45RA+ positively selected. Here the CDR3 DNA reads TGTGCCAGCAGCGACGGTAGGACAGATACGCAGTATTTT. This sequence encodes CASSDGRTDTQYF.